The clone carrying this T cell receptor beta chain was observed many times. The source of the sample is a study of Graves' ophthalmopathy and Graves' hyperthyroidism. For repertoire sequencing, the TCR beta CDR3 regions were amplified from RNA transcripts. Second-round multiplex PCR came after a first-round RT-PCR that employed HTBI primers. TCRdb re-derived calls from the multiplex PCR reads in MiXCR, one entry per CDR3 protein. Of around 1.1 million distinct CDR3 sequences listed, roughly two fifths are singletons. Looked up from germline, CDR1 is SQVTM and CDR2 is ANQGSEA. CDR3 length: 14 residues. After removal of 6 bases from V and 3 bases from J, the junction contained 2 bases not matched to a gene. Hyperthyroidism was new, under 2 months, in patients aged 18 to 65. Patients with other autoimmune diseases, uncontrolled infections, pregnancy or lactation were excluded.

Sequencing input: peripheral blood or thyroid tissue (not recorded which). V gene TRBV29-1 combines with J gene TRBJ2-5; 15 positions agree with TRBD2. The sequence derives from an adult man with Graves' hyperthyroidism. The CDR3 loop is CSVRTSGREETQYF. The CDR3 DNA sequence: TGCAGCGTGAGGACTAGCGGGAGGGAAGAGACCCAGTACTTC.